Only a few counts were recorded for the clone carrying this TCR beta chain. In terms of origin and age, donors were healthy Caucasian individuals from Russia aged roughly 6 to 95. The second PCR ran roughly 6 to 12 cycles with a sample-barcoded 5' primer and J-beta primers. TCRdb reprocessed the 5' RACE reads via MiXCR and lists one record per CDR3 protein. The table lists about 1.6 million distinct CDR3 sequences, about 32% of them singletons. The V gene's germline CDR1 is MNHNY and CDR2 SVGAGI (reference sequence). With 6 bases removed from V and 1 base from J, the gap between germline ends came to 21 bases. This CDR3 spans 17 amino acids. This entry is derived from a study of blood T cells in healthy people across ages.

The rearrangement uses TRBV6-6 and TRBJ2-5; D not certain. The TCR comes from a woman aged 30 to 39 in good health. The source material was blood. In nucleotides, the CDR3 is TGTGCCAGCAGCTCCCCGATCGGTTCCCAGCTCCAAGAGACCCAGTACTTC. Translated, it gives CASSSPIGSQLQETQYF.